This T cell receptor beta chain was documented in a study of graft-versus-host responses after intestinal transplantation. The study, taken as a whole, reports: Patients with graft-donor T cell macrochimerism had high graft-versus-host to host-versus-graft clonal ratios in allografts.

The method was immunoSEQ multiplex PCR; TCRdb's version includes in-frame clones alone and lacks a portion of them. The sample has about 970 clones, approximately 54% seen once; the top ten hold just over 14%. There were some 200,000 CFSE-labeled responder cells plated together with some 200,000 irradiated, violet-dye-labeled stimulator cells. The CDR3 sequence is 13 residues long. From germline, CDR1 is SGHVS and CDR2 FNYEAQ. This chain joins TRBV7-6 and TRBJ2-5; D unresolved. The DNA end lines up better with TRBJ2-7; the J call may be wrong. The TCR was taken from a human patient who was an organ donor for intestinal transplantation. Sequenced material: alloreactive CD8+ T cells from a mixed lymphocyte reaction culture, taken before transplantation. Subset specified: CFSE-low proliferating T cells sorted from roughly 6-day pre-transplant mixed lymphocyte reaction (GvH or HvG direction). CDR3 bases: TGTGCCAGCAGCTTAGAAGTTCGGACCGAGCAGTACTTC. Amino acid sequence: CASSLEVRTEQYF.